A selection of T cell receptor beta chains follows, all from one sample in a study of blood T cell repertoires in COVID-19. The method was immunoSEQ multiplex PCR; TCRdb's version includes in-frame clones alone and lacks a portion of them. Among 86,000 or so clones listed, over 90% were seen once. Sequenced: peripheral blood. All receptors derive from a human donor with active COVID-19. The donor label of this sample is uncertain. Both conserved end residues are part of each CDR3. The D gene is left open where the match is weak. Expanded clones are given a class, and other clones once, few, many or no size at all.

d_call,cdr3_length,j_call,v_call,clone_size,cdr3_nt,cdr3_aa
TRBD1,16,TRBJ2-2,TRBV6-5,-,TGTGCCAGCAGTTCCGGACAGGGGGCGAACACCGGGGAGCTGTTTTTT,CASSSGQGANTGELFF
-,14,TRBJ2-2,TRBV25-1,-,TGTGCCAGCACTAGCAGCCGTAACACCGGGGAGCTGTTTTTT,CASTSSRNTGELFF
TRBD1,14,TRBJ2-7,TRBV6-5,-,TGTGCCAGCGACAGGGCTAGGAGCTCCTACGAGCAGTACTTC,CASDRARSSYEQYF
TRBD2,16,TRBJ2-1,TRBV27,-,TGTGCCAGCAGTATCTTAGCGGGAGGGCTTTCCGATGAGCAGTTCTTC,CASSILAGGLSDEQFF
TRBD2,20,TRBJ2-1,TRBV5-4,-,TGTGCCAGCAGCCCACCGAACCAACCGGGCGGGAGAACGGGCTACAATGAGCAGTTCTTC,CASSPPNQPGGRTGYNEQFF
-,15,TRBJ2-2,TRBV19,-,TGTGCCAGTAGTCCATGGACAGATCTCACCGGGGAGCTGTTTTTT,CASSPWTDLTGELFF
-,11,TRBJ1-2,TRBV20-1,-,TGCAGGTGTCCCCTGGCGGGTGGCTACACCTTC,CRCPLAGGYTF
TRBD1,14,TRBJ2-1,TRBV5-1,-,TGCGCCAGCAGCCCTCGGACAGGGGGCAATGAGCAGTTCTTC,CASSPRTGGNEQFF
-,15,TRBJ1-5,TRBV7-2,-,TGTGCCAGCAGCCGCACAGGGTTGAGCAATCAGCCCCAGCATTTT,CASSRTGLSNQPQHF
TRBD2,16,TRBJ2-1,TRBV15,-,TGTGCCACCAGCGTTAGCGGGAGTGGGTCCTACAATGAGCAGTTCTTC,CATSVSGSGSYNEQFF
TRBD1,16,TRBJ2-7,TRBV14,-,TGTGCCAGCAGCCAAGATAGGCGACAGGGGAACTACGAGCAGTACTTC,CASSQDRRQGNYEQYF
-,12,TRBJ2-7,TRBV11-2,-,TGTGCCAGCAGCCCGCCTACCACCCAGCAGTACTTC,CASSPPTTQQYF
-,13,TRBJ1-1,TRBV3-1/TRBV3-2,-,TGTGCCAGCAGCAAGGACATCCTTAGAGAAGCTTTCTTT,CASSKDILREAFF
-,13,TRBJ1-5,TRBV18,-,TGTGCCAGCTCACCTGACAGTAATCAGCCCCAGCATTTT,CASSPDSNQPQHF
-,17,TRBJ2-1,TRBV11-2,-,TGTGCCAGCAGCTTGGAAGGAAAAATAGGACAAGACCATGAGCAGTTCTTC,CASSLEGKIGQDHEQFF
-,13,TRBJ2-2,TRBV9,-,TGTGCCAGCAGCCGGGCGGGCACCGGGGAGCTGTTTTTT,CASSRAGTGELFF
TRBD2,16,TRBJ2-1,TRBV7-2,-,TGTGCCAGCAGCTTCTCGGGACTAGCAGAATACACGCCCCAGTTCTTC,CASSFSGLAEYTPQFF
TRBD1,13,TRBJ1-5,TRBV6-1,-,TGTGCCAGCAGTGAGACAGGGGATCAGCCCCAGCATTTT,CASSETGDQPQHF
-,16,TRBJ1-6,TRBV24-1,-,TGTGCCACCAGTGACCTGCGGGGGGGCAATAATTCACCCCTCCACTTT,CATSDLRGGNNSPLHF
TRBD1,12,TRBJ1-4,TRBV11-3,-,TGTGCCAGCAGCGACAGGGAAACAAAACTGTTTTTT,CASSDRETKLFF
TRBD1,15,TRBJ2-2,TRBV6-1,-,TGTGCCAGCAGTGACCCGGGACAGAGGACCGGGGAGCTGTTTTTT,CASSDPGQRTGELFF
TRBD2,13,TRBJ2-1,TRBV19,-,TGTGCCAGTAGTGTCCGGGCGGGGGGTGAGCAGTTCTTC,CASSVRAGGEQFF
-,18,TRBJ1-6,TRBV4-1,-,TGCGCCAGCAGCCAAGTGGGGGCTAAGTCTGTTTATAATTCACCCCTCCACTTT,CASSQVGAKSVYNSPLHF
-,12,TRBJ2-1,TRBV11-2,-,TGTGCCAGCACAGGACAGAACAATGAGCAGTTCTTC,CASTGQNNEQFF
-,14,TRBJ2-7,TRBV4-3,-,TGCGCCAGCAGCCAAGAAAGACTTACCTACGAGCAGTACTTC,CASSQERLTYEQYF
TRBD1,14,TRBJ1-4,TRBV7-9,-,TGTGCCAGCAGCCTTCGGACAGGGAATGAAAAACTGTTTTTT,CASSLRTGNEKLFF
TRBD2,13,TRBJ2-5,TRBV18,-,TGTGCCAGCTCCCCGGGACTACAAGAGACCCAGTACTTC,CASSPGLQETQYF
TRBD2,15,TRBJ2-7,TRBV4-3,once,TGCGCCAGCAGCCATTGGGAGCGGGGGGCCTACGAGCAGTACTTC,CASSHWERGAYEQYF
-,14,TRBJ1-3,TRBV28,-,TGTGCCAGCAGTTTCGACGGGGAGGGAAACACCATATATTTT,CASSFDGEGNTIYF
TRBD1,13,TRBJ2-7,TRBV29-1,once,TGCAGCGTAAAGGGACAGGGGTTCTACGAGCAGTACTTC,CSVKGQGFYEQYF
TRBD1,16,TRBJ2-3,TRBV27,-,TGTGCCAGCAGTCCCGTGACAGGGTCGTTCACAGATACGCAGTATTTT,CASSPVTGSFTDTQYF
-,16,TRBJ1-4,TRBV18,-,TGTGCCAGCTCACCCTCCGTGTCCGGGGTGTTTGAAAAACTGTTTTTT,CASSPSVSGVFEKLFF
-,14,TRBJ1-1,TRBV11-2,-,TGTGCCAGCAGCTCGTCCGGGGGGAGCACTGAAGCTTTCTTT,CASSSSGGSTEAFF
TRBD2,11,TRBJ2-1,TRBV20-1,-,TGCGTTGGGCGGGAGGGTACCGACCAGTTCTTC,CVGREGTDQFF
TRBD2,17,TRBJ2-2,TRBV7-2,once,TGTGCCAGCAGCTTTCTAGCGGGGCCTGTATACACCGGGGAGCTGTTTTTT,CASSFLAGPVYTGELFF
-,16,TRBJ2-7,TRBV5-1,-,TGCGCCAGCAGCTTGGCCAAGGCGGTTAGCTCCTACGAGCAGTACTTC,CASSLAKAVSSYEQYF
-,16,TRBJ2-7,TRBV6-4,-,TGTGCCAGCAGTGAGTCGGTCTCAGGATCCTTCTACGAGCAGTACTTC,CASSESVSGSFYEQYF